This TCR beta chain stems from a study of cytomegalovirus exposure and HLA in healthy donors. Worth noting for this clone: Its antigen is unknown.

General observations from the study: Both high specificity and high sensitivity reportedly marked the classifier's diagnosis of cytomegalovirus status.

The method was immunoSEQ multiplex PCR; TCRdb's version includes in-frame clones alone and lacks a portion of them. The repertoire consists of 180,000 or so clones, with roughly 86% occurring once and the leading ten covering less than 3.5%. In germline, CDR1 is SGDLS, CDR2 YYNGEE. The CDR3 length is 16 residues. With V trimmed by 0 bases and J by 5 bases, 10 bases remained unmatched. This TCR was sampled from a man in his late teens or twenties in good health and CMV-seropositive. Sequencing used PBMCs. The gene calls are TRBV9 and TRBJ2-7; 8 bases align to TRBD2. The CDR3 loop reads CASSVEPAGDPNEQYF. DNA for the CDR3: TGTGCCAGCAGCGTAGAGCCAGCGGGAGACCCCAACGAGCAGTACTTC.